This T cell receptor (beta chain) appears in the sequencing data of a study of Graves' ophthalmopathy and Graves' hyperthyroidism. Beta-chain TCR CDR3 regions were amplified from RNA transcripts. HTBI primers were employed in first-round RT-PCR, then a second-round multiplex PCR followed. TCRdb passed the multiplex PCR reads through MiXCR, listing each CDR3 protein once. The sample shows about 620,000 distinct CDR3 sequences, about 20% of them seen only once. A note on this clonotype: Its antigen is not identified.

The germline V gene encodes CDR1 MNHNS and CDR2 SASEGT. V lost 6 bases, J lost 3 bases, and 9 bases lay in between. This CDR3 contains 13 residues. Study-level results: Appearing in blood as well were most expanded thyroid clonotypes above 0.001 frequency.

Each diagnosis was determined on the basis of clinical symptoms, serum thyroxine, TRAb, thyroid ultrasound and orbital computed tomography. Fresh peripheral blood, roughly 9.8 ml, was the PBMC source. The chain combines TRBV6-1 with TRBJ1-5, with no clear D. The clonotype originates from a woman between 18 and 29 years old with stable Graves' hyperthyroidism. Some clones in this sample may be carry-over from other donors' samples. Sequencing was carried out using peripheral blood. The CDR3 coding sequence is TGTGCCAGCAGCAGGTCTCACAATCAGCCCCAGCATTTT. Translating it yields CASSRSHNQPQHF.